A single sample gave rise to the 9 T cell receptor beta chains below, sequenced in a study of memory CD4+ T cells and cytomegalovirus serostatus. Assay used: immunoSEQ multiplex PCR; TCRdb lists only in-frame clones, some missing. The sample lists under 75,000 clones; less than 85% were seen once. Single viable CD3+CD4+CD8-CD45RO+ cells were sorted as the memory CD4+ T cells. The sample taken for sequencing was memory CD4+ T cells from blood. These receptors were taken from an adult in good health and CMV-seronegative. Some clones in this sample may be carry-over from other donors' samples.

The CDR3 DNA sequence: TGTGCCAGCAGCTTAGAGGTACGGACAACTTCTGGAAACACCATATATTTT. Protein sequence: CASSLEVRTTSGNTIYF. This sequence joins TRBV7-6 and TRBJ1-3; D is possibly TRBD1 (5 bases). The CDR3 is made up of 17 amino acids. V lost 1 base, J lost 1 base, and 14 bases lay in between. Germline CDR1 and CDR2: SGHVS and FNYEAQ. Drawing the rest from reference TRBV7-6 and TRBJ1-3, the complete variable domain is GAGVSQSPRYKVTKRGQDVALRCDPISGHVSLYWYRQALGQGPEFLTYFNYEAQQDKSGLPNDRFSAERPEGSISTLTIQRTEQRDSAMYRCASSLEVRTTSGNTIYFGEGSWLTVV.

The chain employs TRBV6-6 and TRBJ1-1, with D perhaps TRBD1 (6 bases). The CDR3 is 13 amino acids. V was clipped by 7 bases and J by 8 bases, with 17 bases between them. Germline V lookup: CDR1 MNHNY, CDR2 SVGAGI (reference sequence). CDR3 sequence: CASNFDRIHEAFF. CDR3 nucleotide sequence: TGTGCCAGCAATTTCGACAGGATTCACGAAGCTTTCTTT.

This sequence joins TRBV19 and TRBJ1-2, with TRBD1 matching over 8 bases. This CDR3 is built from 15 residues. In germline, CDR1 is LNHDA, CDR2 SQIVND (reference sequence). The V segment lost 3 bases and the J segment 3 bases; nucleotides outside the gene matches: 6. This CDR3 is CASSMTGDADYGYTF. The CDR3 nucleotides read TGTGCCAGTAGTATGACAGGGGACGCGGACTATGGCTACACCTTC.

The chain couples TRBV7-2 to TRBJ1-5; 7 positions agree with TRBD1. V lost 4 bases, J lost 7 bases, and 4 bases stayed unmatched. The germline V gene has CDR1 SGHTA and CDR2 FQGNSA. The CDR3 sequence is 13 residues long. The CDR3 spells CASSYRGEQPQHF. In DNA, the CDR3 is TGTGCCAGCAGCTACAGGGGAGAGCAGCCCCAGCATTTT.

The J gene is TRBJ2-3, the V gene TRBV25-1; D remains ambiguous. V dropped 1 base and J dropped 2 bases, with 10 bases sitting between them. Germline V gives CDR1 MGHDK, CDR2 SYGVNS. The CDR3 totals 15 residues. The CDR3 here is CASSELRSYTDTQYF. Here the CDR3 DNA reads TGTGCCAGCAGTGAATTGAGGTCATACACAGATACGCAGTATTTT.

The chain couples TRBV10-3 to TRBJ2-6; TRBD2 matches at 14 bases. The trim removed 0 bases at V and 0 bases at J, leaving 13 bases unmatched. Germline CDR1 reads ENHRY; CDR2 reads SYGVKD. The CDR3 contains 23 residues. The CDR3 reads CAISESRPGLAGGSSSGANVLTF. In DNA, the CDR3 is TGTGCCATCAGTGAGTCGAGGCCCGGACTAGCGGGAGGTTCCAGCTCTGGGGCCAACGTCCTGACTTTC.

The chain joins TRBV9 to TRBJ2-7, with 10 bases fitting TRBD1. Germline assignment: CDR1 SGDLS and CDR2 YYNGEE. The trim removed 3 bases at V and 7 bases at J, leaving 7 bases unmatched. This CDR3 is 14 amino acids long. DNA for the CDR3: TGTGCCAGCAGCGATCGGGACAGGGGCCGGGAGCAGTACTTC. Amino acids: CASSDRDRGREQYF.

In its sample, this clone was seen a few times. The chain employs TRBV2 and TRBJ2-2; TRBD2 agrees at 7 bases. This CDR3 contains 15 residues. Germline V gene lookup returns CDR1 SNHLY and CDR2 FYNNEI. Trimming at V came to 4 bases and at J to 5 bases, leaving 7 bases not matched to a gene. CDR3 nucleotide sequence: TGTGCCAGCAGTGGGACCAGCGGGGTGACCGGGGAGCTGTTTTTT. As protein: CASSGTSGVTGELFF.

This clone is a singleton in its sample. This chain connects TRBV9 to TRBJ2-3; D unresolved. Germline assignment: CDR1 SGDLS and CDR2 YYNGEE. Trimming took off 4 bases at V and 4 bases at J, with 16 bases between the two ends. CDR3 length: 15 amino acids. The CDR3 reads CASSLRGVGSDTQYF. The CDR3 bases are TGTGCCAGCAGCCTTCGCGGAGTTGGGTCAGATACGCAGTATTTT. Drawing the rest from reference TRBV9 and TRBJ2-3, the complete variable domain is DSGVTQTPKHLITATGQRVTLRCSPRSGDLSVYWYQQSLDQGLQFLIQYYNGEERAKGNILERFSAQQFPDLHSELNLSSLELGDSALYFCASSLRGVGSDTQYFGPGTRLTVL.